This entry lists 28 T cell receptor beta chains sequenced from one sample in a study of T-cell memory formation after mild COVID-19. TCRdb re-analysed the 5' RACE reads in MiXCR, keeping a single row per CDR3 protein. The sample contains over 500,000 distinct CDR3 sequences, 15% to 20% of which appear only once. The specimen sequenced was PBMCs or a T cell subset sorted from them (not recorded which). These receptors were taken from an adult woman who had mild COVID-19 (a few samples of this study predate the infection). Cell type and time point are not known.

The V gene is TRBV27, the J gene TRBJ2-1, with TRBD2 matching over 8 bases. Germline CDR1 and CDR2: MNHEY and SMNVEV (reference sequence). The V and J ends lost 2 bases and 6 bases, in that order; junction bases with no gene match: 9. This CDR3 region has 16 residues. The CDR3: CASSLVWLAGSNEQFF. CDR3 nucleotides: TGTGCCAGCAGTTTAGTCTGGCTAGCGGGTAGCAATGAGCAGTTCTTC.

The chain is built from TRBV19 and TRBJ2-3; the match to TRBD1 covers 8 bases. Germline values: CDR1 LNHDA, CDR2 SQIVND (reference sequence). Germline trimming cut 6 bases from V and 5 bases from J; bases unmatched to any gene: 7. The CDR3 spans 14 residues. The CDR3 DNA follows: TGTGCCAGTAGCCCCATTGGACAGGGAGATACGCAGTATTTT. Translation gives CASSPIGQGDTQYF.

The chain joins TRBV20-1 to TRBJ2-7; 7 bases line up with TRBD1. Germline loops: CDR1 DFQATT, CDR2 SNEGSKA (reference sequence). V lost 3 bases and J lost 5; bases outside the gene matches: 7. There are 13 residues in the CDR3. The chain's CDR3 is CSASPTGVHEQYF. In nucleotides, the CDR3 is TGCAGTGCTAGCCCAACAGGGGTCCACGAGCAGTACTTC.

This clonotype was recorded a few times. V is TRBV7-9 and J is TRBJ2-7, with D perhaps TRBD2 (6 bases). The CDR3 has 14 amino acids. Germline V gene sequence: CDR1 SEHNR, CDR2 FQNEAQ (reference sequence). Trimming left V 5 bases short and J 2 bases short, with 13 bases between. The CDR3 is CASSPLGEAYEQYF. The CDR3 region has the DNA TGTGCCAGCAGCCCACTTGGGGAGGCCTACGAGCAGTACTTC.

The chain joins TRBV20-1 to TRBJ2-6, with D perhaps TRBD1 or TRBD2 (5 bases each). CDR1 and CDR2 from the germline V gene are DFQATT and SNEGSKA (reference sequence). The ends were cut back, 1 base at V and 0 bases at J, with 13 bases in the middle. This CDR3 contains 17 residues. CDR3 DNA sequence: TGCAGTGCTAGAGCTCCCGGGACGCTCTCTGGGGCCAACGTCCTGACTTTC. Residues: CSARAPGTLSGANVLTF.

In its sample, this clonotype was seen a few times. V usage is TRBV5-4 and J usage is TRBJ2-1; TRBD2 aligns across 7 bases. Germline CDR1 reads SGHNT; CDR2 reads YYREEE (reference sequence). The CDR3 loop spans 16 amino acids. J was trimmed by 2 bases and V by 0 bases; bases with no gene match: 5. The CDR3 coding sequence is TGTGCCAGCAGCTTGGACCGCGGGGGAACCTACAATGAGCAGTTCTTC. Translating it yields CASSLDRGGTYNEQFF.

This chain connects TRBV18 to TRBJ2-7; the D gene could be TRBD1 or TRBD2 (5 bases each). The germline V gene has CDR1 KGHSH and CDR2 LQKENI. Trimming stripped 3 bases from V and 5 bases from J, with 14 bases between. The CDR3 consists of 14 residues. The CDR3 DNA sequence: TGTGCCAGCTCACCTCTGGGGGAAGGAGACGAGCAGTACTTC. Protein: CASSPLGEGDEQYF.

The CDR3 loop is CASSLAPLTGTGGPPLHF. DNA for the CDR3: TGTGCCAGCAGCTTAGCGCCTTTAACCGGGACAGGGGGACCACCCCTCCACTTT. This chain uses TRBV7-2 with TRBJ1-6, with 11 bases matching TRBD1. The CDR3 spans 18 residues. Germline V gives CDR1 SGHTA, CDR2 FQGNSA. J was trimmed by 11 bases and V by 0 bases; bases with no gene match: 12.

This clonotype was counted a few times. V usage is TRBV24-1 and J usage is TRBJ2-3, with no clear D. Germline V lookup: CDR1 KGHDR, CDR2 SFDVKD. The length of the CDR3 is 14 residues. The V end was cut by 1 base, the J end by 3 bases, with 7 bases between. The CDR3 sequence: CATSDLVFTDTQYF. The CDR3 coding sequence is TGTGCCACCAGTGATTTAGTGTTTACAGATACGCAGTATTTT.

This clonotype was detected many times. The genes are TRBV7-2 and TRBJ1-2, with unresolved D. The CDR3 consists of 14 residues. The V end was cut by 2 bases, the J end by 6 bases, with 13 bases between. The germline CDR1 and CDR2 sequences are SGHTA and FQGNSA. The CDR3 region is CASSLNRGGHGYTF. In DNA, the CDR3 is TGTGCCAGCAGCTTAAACCGTGGCGGACATGGCTACACCTTC.

The chain carries TRBV10-3 and TRBJ1-4; maybe TRBD1 (5 bases). Trimming removed 7 bases from V and 5 bases from J, with 11 bases in between. Per the germline V gene, CDR1 is ENHRY and CDR2 is SYGVKD. This CDR3 is built from 13 residues. CDR3 loop: CAINPGPNEKLFF. CDR3 DNA: TGTGCCATCAATCCGGGACCAAATGAAAAACTGTTTTTT.

The chain carries TRBV2 and TRBJ2-7, with D unclear. Germline CDR1 is SNHLY and CDR2 is FYNNEI. V was pared by 7 bases and J by 5 bases, with 9 bases between. The CDR3 spans 11 residues. In DNA, the CDR3 is TGTGCCAGCATCGAGTTCAACGAGCAGTACTTC. It is translated as CASIEFNEQYF.

This clonotype was detected only a few times. The DNA of the CDR3 is TGCGCCAGCAGCCCTCTAGCGGGAGAGGGGAATGAGCAGTTCTTC. Translated, it gives CASSPLAGEGNEQFF. The chain links TRBV5-1 to TRBJ2-1, with 10 bases identical to TRBD2. V was pared by 4 bases and J by 7 bases, with 8 bases of the junction left unmatched. This CDR3 is built from 15 residues. CDR1 SGHRS and CDR2 YFSETQ come from the germline V gene.

This clonotype was seen at least ten times. The rearrangement links TRBV7-9 to TRBJ2-1; 13 bases map to TRBD2. Germline lookup yields CDR1 SEHNR and CDR2 FQNEAQ (reference sequence). V was pared by 5 bases and J by 7 bases, with 5 bases of the junction left unmatched. The CDR3 length is 15 residues. The CDR3: CASSPTSGGPNEQFF. Written as DNA, the CDR3 is TGTGCCAGCAGCCCGACTAGCGGGGGGCCTAATGAGCAGTTCTTC. The full variable domain, completed using reference TRBV7-9 and TRBJ2-1, is DTGVSQNPRHKITKRGQNVTFRCDPISEHNRLYWYRQTLGQGPEFLTYFQNEAQLEKSRLLSDRFSAERPKGSFSTLEIQRTEQGDSAMYLCASSPTSGGPNEQFFGPGTRLTVL.

J is TRBJ2-2 and V is TRBV5-1; no clear D. V lost 6 bases and J 4 bases, leaving 7 bases between the germline ends. The CDR3 sequence is 12 residues long. The germline V gene encodes CDR1 SGHRS and CDR2 YFSETQ. The CDR3 sequence is CASTRTTGELFF. CDR3 bases: TGCGCCAGCACTCGTACCACCGGGGAGCTGTTTTTT.

This chain links TRBV15 with TRBJ1-1; possible D gene TRBD1, 5 bases. Looked up from germline, CDR1 is LNHNV and CDR2 is YYDKDF (reference sequence). The CDR3 sequence is 12 residues long. V was shortened by 0 bases and J by 11 bases, with 10 bases between the two germline ends. In DNA form, the CDR3 reads TGTGCCACCAGCAGAGATGGGGCACAGGCTTTCTTT. Its translation is CATSRDGAQAFF.

The table lists this clonotype with a few counts. This rearrangement joins TRBV11-3 to TRBJ2-3; a possible D gene is TRBD2 (6 bases). The CDR3 consists of 14 residues. V shed 5 bases and J shed 1 base, with 10 bases lying between them. The germline CDR1 and CDR2 sequences are SGHNT and YENEEA. The CDR3 DNA reads TGTGCCAGCAGCCCGACTAGGCGCACAGATACGCAGTATTTT. This codes for CASSPTRRTDTQYF.

This clonotype came up many times. For the CDR3, the DNA is TGTGCCAGCAGCCCCACAGGGACAGGGGGTACAGATACGCAGTATTTT. This translates into CASSPTGTGGTDTQYF. The chain combines TRBV7-9 with TRBJ2-3, with 11 bases that match TRBD1. Losses at the gene ends were 5 bases for V and 3 bases for J; bases not matched to a gene: 7. CDR3 size: 16 residues. Germline lookup yields CDR1 SEHNR and CDR2 FQNEAQ (reference sequence).

The sample holds many counts of this clonotype. V usage is TRBV2 and J usage is TRBJ1-5, with 7 bases identical to TRBD1. Germline-derived CDR1 and CDR2 are SNHLY and FYNNEI. This CDR3 contains 16 residues. V gave up 8 bases and J gave up 5 bases; unmatched junction bases: 15. The CDR3 nucleotides read TGTGCCAGCCTCGGACAGGATGAATTTGATTATCAGCCCCAGCATTTT. This encodes CASLGQDEFDYQPQHF.

This clonotype was counted only a few times. The chain's CDR3 is CASYWGQGIYEQYF. CDR3 bases: TGTGCCAGTTACTGGGGACAGGGGATCTACGAGCAGTACTTC. The chain recombines TRBV5-6 with TRBJ2-7; 10 bases align to TRBD1. V lost 8 bases to trimming and J lost 3 bases; unmatched junction nucleotides: 8. There are 14 residues in the CDR3. Germline V CDR1 and CDR2: SGHDT, YYEEEE. Combining the CDR3 with reference TRBV5-6 and TRBJ2-7 gives the whole variable domain DAGVTQSPTHLIKTRGQQVTLRCSPKSGHDTVSWYQQALGQGPQFIFQYYEEEERQRGNFPDRFSGHQFPNYSSELNVNALLLGDSALYLCASYWGQGIYEQYFGPGTRLTVT.

This clonotype was seen more than once but under ten times. The gene calls are TRBV9 and TRBJ2-1, with unresolved D. Trimming pared 0 bases from V and 5 bases from J, leaving 9 bases between. Germline lookup yields CDR1 SGDLS and CDR2 YYNGEE. This CDR3 region has 14 residues. CDR3 DNA sequence: TGTGCCAGCAGCGTAGCGGTTGGGGACAATGAGCAGTTCTTC. It specifies CASSVAVGDNEQFF.

The J gene is TRBJ1-2, the V gene TRBV20-1; 7 nucleotides agree with TRBD1. CDR1 and CDR2 from the germline V gene are DFQATT and SNEGSKA (reference sequence). The CDR3 length is 13 residues. The J segment lost 5 bases and the V segment lost 6 bases, leaving 9 bases of the junction unmatched. CDR3 amino acids: CSAPPGTVYGYTF. CDR3 in DNA: TGCAGTGCCCCTCCGGGGACAGTTTATGGCTACACCTTC.

The V gene is TRBV7-2, the J gene TRBJ1-3; no definite D call. The germline CDR1 and CDR2 sequences are SGHTA and FQGNSA. This CDR3 region has 16 residues. V lost 1 base and J lost 0, with 10 bases in between. The CDR3 region is CASSLEPARSGNTIYF. The CDR3 DNA is TGTGCCAGCAGCTTAGAACCGGCCCGCTCTGGAAACACCATATATTTT.

V gene TRBV5-1 combines with J gene TRBJ1-1; 7 bases fit TRBD1. Trimming removed 6 bases from V and 4 bases from J; junction bases left unmatched: 18. CDR1 is SGHRS, CDR2 YFSETQ, per germline. The CDR3 runs to 17 residues. CDR3 amino acids: CASKSIGQDLPFTEAFF. In DNA form, the CDR3 reads TGCGCCAGCAAAAGCATAGGACAGGACCTTCCCTTCACTGAAGCTTTCTTT. The entire variable domain, with the rest obtained from reference TRBV5-1 and TRBJ1-1, is as follows: KAGVTQTPRYLIKTRGQQVTLSCSPISGHRSVSWYQQTPGQGLQFLFEYFSETQRNKGNFPGRFSGRQFSNSRSEMNVSTLELGDSALYLCASKSIGQDLPFTEAFFGQGTRLTVV.

The rearrangement joins TRBV3-1 to TRBJ1-2, with D possibly TRBD1 on 5 matching bases. Germline V gene lookup returns CDR1 LGHDT and CDR2 YNNKEL (reference sequence). Trimming removed 6 bases at V and 4 bases at J, with 9 bases between. The CDR3 contains 12 residues. The CDR3, as DNA: TGTGCCAGCAGGACCGGGACCTATGGCTACACCTTC. It is translated as CASRTGTYGYTF.

The chain recombines TRBV18 with TRBJ2-1; 9 bases agree with TRBD2. The V gene's germline CDR1 is KGHSH and CDR2 LQKENI. J lost 7 bases, V lost 6 bases, and 13 bases had no gene match. CDR3 size: 16 residues. Here the CDR3 reads CASSQTPGLAGNEQFF. CDR3 DNA: TGTGCCAGCTCTCAGACTCCGGGACTAGCTGGGAATGAGCAGTTCTTC.

The chain has TRBV5-1 and TRBJ2-1; 11 bases line up with TRBD1. The CDR3 loop spans 14 amino acids. Per germline, CDR1 SGHRS and CDR2 YFSETQ. The V gene end was trimmed by 3 bases and the J gene end by 7 bases; junction bases not matched to a gene: 3. CDR3 loop: CASSSDRGRNEQFF. The DNA for the CDR3 is TGCGCCAGCAGCTCGGACAGGGGGCGGAATGAGCAGTTCTTC.

The sample holds a few counts of this clonotype. This chain joins TRBV27 and TRBJ2-7, with TRBD1 identical over 10 bases. The CDR3 sequence is 19 residues long. Trimming took 4 bases from V and 1 from J; bases not matched to a gene: 16. Germline CDR1 reads MNHEY; CDR2 reads SMNVEV (reference sequence). The DNA for the CDR3 is TGTGCCAGCAGTTCAAAGGGGGGAACGGGACAGGGGACGTCCTACGAGCAGTACTTC. Protein: CASSSKGGTGQGTSYEQYF.